The rows below give T cell receptor beta chains drawn from one sample of a study of blood T cell repertoires in COVID-19. Produced via immunoSEQ multiplex PCR; TCRdb's table is partial and in-frame only. Of roughly 210,000 clones listed, roughly 91% are singletons. Sequenced input: PBMCs or T cells enriched from blood (not recorded which). The receptors stem from a man aged 30 to 39 in a cohort exposed to, infected with or recovered from COVID-19 (not recorded which). Both conserved end residues are part of each CDR3. Fields, in order: J gene, clone size, V gene, D gene, CDR3 DNA, CDR3 protein. The D gene is left open where the match is weak. The size entry is marked missing in some rows and otherwise reads once, few, many or a size class.

>TRBJ1-2|NA|TRBV7-2|TRBD1
TGTGCCAGCAGCTTACTGGGCACAGGGGACGGCTACACCTTC
CASSLLGTGDGYTF
>TRBJ1-1|few|TRBV6-1|TRBD1
TGTGCCAGCAGTGAACTACTAGGGACAGGAGAAAGGACTGAAGCTTTCTTT
CASSELLGTGERTEAFF
>TRBJ2-5|NA|TRBV18|TRBD2
TGTGCCAGCTCACCACCGGGCGGGAGAAGACTGGAGACCCAGTACTTC
CASSPPGGRRLETQYF
>TRBJ1-1|many|TRBV5-1|NA
TGCGCCAGCAGCCAACAGGGCTGGACTGAAGCTTTCTTT
CASSQQGWTEAFF
>TRBJ1-4|once|TRBV5-1|NA
TGCGCCAGCAGCTTGCTTCAGGGAGGCGAAAAACTGTTTTTT
CASSLLQGGEKLFF
>TRBJ2-7|NA|TRBV7-8|TRBD2
TGTGCCAGCAGCCGGGGACTAGCGGGAGGGAGAACCTACGAGCAGTACTTC
CASSRGLAGGRTYEQYF
>TRBJ2-7|NA|TRBV3-1/TRBV3-2|TRBD2
TGTGCCAGCAGCCTCTGGGGGGGCGAGCAGTACTTC
CASSLWGGEQYF
>TRBJ2-3|NA|TRBV19|TRBD2
TGTGCCAGTAGCACCGGGACTAGCGGAGCCCTCACAGATACGCAGTATTTT
CASSTGTSGALTDTQYF
>TRBJ1-5|NA|TRBV19|NA
TGTGCCAGTAGTATTACGAGGACTAATCAGCCCCAGCATTTT
CASSITRTNQPQHF
>TRBJ1-2|NA|TRBV11-2|NA
TGTGCCAGCAGCTTATTCGAGGGTTTGGGCTACACCTTC
CASSLFEGLGYTF
>TRBJ2-5|NA|TRBV7-7|TRBD2
TGTGCTAGCAGCTTAGCCCCGGGACTAGCGGATCAAGAGACCCAGTACTTC
CASSLAPGLADQETQYF
>TRBJ1-2|NA|TRBV7-9|NA
TGTGCCAGCAGCTCCGACTATGGCTACACCTTC
CASSSDYGYTF
>TRBJ1-5|NA|TRBV19|TRBD1
TGTGCCAGTAGTATCGCCAGGGGGCGTCGAAATCAGCCCCAGCATTTT
CASSIARGRRNQPQHF
>TRBJ2-7|once|TRBV18|TRBD1
TGTGCCAGCTCACCACCAACCGGGACAGCCGCCTACGAGCAGTACTTC
CASSPPTGTAAYEQYF